The 15 T cell receptor beta chains in this list originate from one sample, sequenced in a study of blood T cells in healthy people across ages. Through a sample-barcoded 5' primer and a J-beta primer mix, a second PCR was run for roughly 7 to 11 cycles. From the 5' RACE reads, TCRdb called clonotypes with MiXCR, one entry per CDR3 protein. The top ten clones hold roughly 37% of a sample with approximately 730,000 distinct CDR3 sequences, around half of them seen once. The sample consisted of blood. These receptors were obtained from a man at least 80 years old in good health.

V is TRBV25-1 and J is TRBJ2-3; D may correspond to TRBD1 or TRBD2 (5 bases each). Germline lookup yields CDR1 MGHDK and CDR2 SYGVNS. This CDR3 has 14 amino acids. V lost 6 bases and J 14 bases, leaving 24 bases between the germline ends. CDR3 bases: TGTGCCAGCAGAGGGACCAGATGCAACAGATACGCGTATTTT. Its protein is CASRGTRCNRYAYF.

The chain is built from TRBV29-1 and TRBJ2-7; 9 bases map to TRBD2. CDR1 SQVTM and CDR2 ANQGSEA come from the germline V gene. CDR3 length: 13 residues. J was trimmed by 4 bases and V by 4 bases; bases with no gene match: 5. The CDR3 DNA reads as TGCAGCGTTGGCGGGAGGGCTTCTTACGAGCAGTACTTC. It encodes CSVGGRASYEQYF.

The CDR3 sequence is CASRISGGGSEKLFF. CDR3 coding DNA: TGTGCCAGCAGAATCTCGGGGGGCGGTTCAGAAAAACTGTTTTTT. The chain links TRBV12-3 or TRBV12-4 to TRBJ1-4, with D perhaps matching TRBD1 (6 bases). The CDR3 extends over 15 amino acids. Trimming removed 6 bases at V and 8 bases at J, with 19 bases between.

The chain is built from TRBV28 and TRBJ1-5; the D is unclear. V dropped 7 bases and J dropped 2 bases, with 15 bases sitting between them. Germline V lookup: CDR1 MDHEN, CDR2 SYDVKM. This CDR3 is 15 amino acids long. The CDR3 bases are TGTGCCAGCACCGCAGTTGGGGAGGGCAATCAGCCCCAGCATTTT. Its protein is CASTAVGEGNQPQHF.

The rearrangement joins TRBV20-1 to TRBJ2-3; TRBD1 agrees at 7 bases. V gave up 0 bases and J gave up 14 bases; unmatched junction bases: 14. CDR1 is DFQATT and CDR2 is SNEGSKA in the germline V gene (reference sequence). The CDR3 runs to 14 residues. CDR3 region: CSARDQSRGRYAYF. In nucleotides, the CDR3 is TGCAGTGCTAGAGATCAATCAAGGGGGCGATACGCGTATTTT.

In its sample, this clonotype was seen once. The chain employs TRBV10-3 and TRBJ2-1; 7 positions match TRBD1. V lost 1 base to trimming and J lost 4 bases; unmatched junction nucleotides: 7. Germline V gene data show CDR1 as ENHRY and CDR2 as SYGVKD. There are 16 residues in the CDR3. CDR3 in DNA: TGTGCCATCAGTGAGTTAACAGGGGCGACTTACAATGAGCAGTTCTTC. Encoded protein: CAISELTGATYNEQFF.

The chain uses TRBV2 and TRBJ2-3; D is ambiguous. The germline V and J ends were trimmed by 6 bases and 3 bases, with 13 bases remaining between them. Germline loops: CDR1 SNHLY, CDR2 FYNNEI. The CDR3 runs to 14 residues. The CDR3 DNA is TGTGCCAGCAGCGTCCTCGGTTTAACAGATACGCAGTATTTT. Translation: CASSVLGLTDTQYF.

The CDR3 coding sequence is TGCAGTGCTAGACCGACTAGCGGCTACAATGAGCAGTTCTTC. Its protein product is CSARPTSGYNEQFF. The rearrangement links TRBV20-1 to TRBJ2-1, with TRBD2 matching 9 bases. After removal of 2 bases from V and 3 bases from J, the junction contained 2 bases not matched to a gene. The CDR3 is 14 residues long. The germline CDR1 and CDR2 sequences are DFQATT and SNEGSKA (reference sequence).

This chain links TRBV4-1 with TRBJ2-7, with 9 positions matching TRBD2. CDR1 and CDR2 (germline): MGHRA, YSYEKL. The CDR3 totals 16 residues. Trimming cost V 4 bases and J 4 bases; bases outside gene matches: 11. As DNA, the CDR3 is TGCGCCAGCAGCCGACAACCCGGGACTAGCAGTTACGAGCAGTACTTC. Its protein is CASSRQPGTSSYEQYF.

This clonotype was seen many times. Sequence at one end of the junction differs from germline and may be a read error. The chain carries TRBV5-1 and TRBJ2-5, with D possibly TRBD1 on 6 matching bases. Germline V gene lookup returns CDR1 SGHRS and CDR2 YFSETQ. There are 14 residues in the CDR3. DNA for the CDR3: TGTGCCAGCAGTTCCGGGCAGGGGCAAGAGACCCAGTACTTC. Residues: CASSSGQGQETQYF.

V and J are TRBV20-1 and TRBJ1-5, with TRBD1 as a possible D gene (6 bases). Germline lookup yields CDR1 DFQATT and CDR2 SNEGSKA (reference sequence). The V gene lost 5 bases and the J gene lost 9 bases, with 20 bases spanning the gap. This CDR3 is 14 amino acids long. The CDR3 DNA follows: TGCAGTGCTGACAATAACAGGGACCTCTCGCCCCAGCATTTT. Translation: CSADNNRDLSPQHF.

This clonotype was detected a few times. J is TRBJ2-7 and V is TRBV5-1; D may correspond to TRBD1 or TRBD2 (5 bases each). Trimming took 3 bases from V and 2 from J, leaving 15 bases between them. The CDR3 runs to 15 residues. CDR1 is SGHRS, CDR2 YFSETQ, per germline. CDR3 nucleotides: TGCGCCAGCAGCTACTCCTGGGACGGAACCTACGAGCAGTACTTC. This codes for CASSYSWDGTYEQYF.

This rearrangement joins TRBV12-3 or TRBV12-4 to TRBJ2-7; D is possibly TRBD1 (6 bases). The CDR3 extends over 14 amino acids. V lost 5 bases, J lost 4 bases, and 15 bases lay in between. Written as DNA, the CDR3 is TGTGCCAGCAGTCAATGGGTCAGGGGATACGAGCAGTACTTC. Protein sequence: CASSQWVRGYEQYF.

A remark on this clonotype: A junction end diverges from the germline sequence, so it may reflect a read error. The chain recombines TRBV2 with TRBJ2-2; no firm D call. The CDR3 extends over 13 amino acids. Germline values: CDR1 SNHLY, CDR2 FYNNEI. This CDR3 reads CTSSGADTGELFF. For the CDR3, the DNA is TGTACCAGCAGTGGCGCGGACACCGGGGAGCTGTTTTTT.

The chain carries TRBV7-9 and TRBJ2-1, with 7 bases matching TRBD2. Near its end, the DNA agrees better with TRBJ2-7, so the J call may be wrong. Germline V gives CDR1 SEHNR, CDR2 FQNEAQ (reference sequence). This CDR3 region has 15 residues. The CDR3 here is CASSGGDGDYNEQYF. In nucleotides, the CDR3 is TGTGCCAGCAGTGGGGGGGACGGTGACTACAATGAGCAGTACTTC.